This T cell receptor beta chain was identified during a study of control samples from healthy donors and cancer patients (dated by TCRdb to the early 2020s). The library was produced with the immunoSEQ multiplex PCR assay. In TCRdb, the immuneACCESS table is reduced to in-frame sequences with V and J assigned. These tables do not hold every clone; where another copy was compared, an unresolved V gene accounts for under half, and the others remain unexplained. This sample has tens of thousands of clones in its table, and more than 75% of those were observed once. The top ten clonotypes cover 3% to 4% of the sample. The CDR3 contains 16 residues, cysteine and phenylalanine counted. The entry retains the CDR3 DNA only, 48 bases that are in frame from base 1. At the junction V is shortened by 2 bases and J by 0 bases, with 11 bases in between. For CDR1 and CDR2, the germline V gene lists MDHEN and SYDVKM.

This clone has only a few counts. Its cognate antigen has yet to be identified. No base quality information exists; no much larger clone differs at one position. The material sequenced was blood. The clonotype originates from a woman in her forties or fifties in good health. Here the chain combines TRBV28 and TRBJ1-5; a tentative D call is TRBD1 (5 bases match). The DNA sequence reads TGTGCCAGCAGTTTACATAGGGGCAATAGCAATCAGCCCCAGCATTTT. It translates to CASSLHRGNSNQPQHF.